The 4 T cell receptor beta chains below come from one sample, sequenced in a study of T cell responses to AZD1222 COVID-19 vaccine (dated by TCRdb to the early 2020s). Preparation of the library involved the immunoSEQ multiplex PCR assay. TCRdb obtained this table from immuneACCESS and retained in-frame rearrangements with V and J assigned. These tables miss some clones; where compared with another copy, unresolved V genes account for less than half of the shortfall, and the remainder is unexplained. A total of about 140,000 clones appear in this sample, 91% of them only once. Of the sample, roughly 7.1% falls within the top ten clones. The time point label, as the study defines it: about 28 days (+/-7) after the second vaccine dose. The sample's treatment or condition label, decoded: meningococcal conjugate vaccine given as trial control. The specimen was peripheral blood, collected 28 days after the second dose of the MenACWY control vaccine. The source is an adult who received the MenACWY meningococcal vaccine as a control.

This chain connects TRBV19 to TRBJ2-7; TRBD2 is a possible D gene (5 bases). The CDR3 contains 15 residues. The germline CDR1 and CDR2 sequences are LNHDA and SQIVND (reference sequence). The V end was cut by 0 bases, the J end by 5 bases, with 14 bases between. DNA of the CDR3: TGTGCCAGTAGTATAGAGGGAGCCACCAAGGACGAGCAGTACTTC. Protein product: CASSIEGATKDEQYF.

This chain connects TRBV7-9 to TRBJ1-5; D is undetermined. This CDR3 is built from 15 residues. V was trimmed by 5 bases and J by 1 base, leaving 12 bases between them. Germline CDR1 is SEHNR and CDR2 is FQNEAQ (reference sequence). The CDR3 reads CASSPDGFSNQPQHF. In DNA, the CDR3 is TGTGCCAGCAGCCCCGACGGGTTCAGCAATCAGCCCCAGCATTTT.

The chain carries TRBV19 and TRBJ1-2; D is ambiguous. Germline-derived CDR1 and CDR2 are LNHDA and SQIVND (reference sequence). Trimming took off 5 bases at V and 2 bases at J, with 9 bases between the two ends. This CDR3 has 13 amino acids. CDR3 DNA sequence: TGTGCCAGTAGTGGCAGACCAAACTATGGCTACACCTTC. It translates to CASSGRPNYGYTF.

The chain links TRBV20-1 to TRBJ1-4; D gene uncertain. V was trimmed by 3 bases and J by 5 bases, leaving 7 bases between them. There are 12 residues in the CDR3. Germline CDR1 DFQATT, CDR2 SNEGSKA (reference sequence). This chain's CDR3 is CSASFENEKLFF. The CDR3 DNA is TGCAGTGCTAGTTTCGAAAATGAAAAACTGTTTTTT.